These T cell receptor beta chains were read from a single sample in a study of blood T cell repertoires in COVID-19. This table comes from immunoSEQ multiplex PCR, and its TCRdb copy is limited to in-frame clones, with some not included. Here the sample spans roughly 80,000 clones, 81% being singletons. The sequencing input was peripheral blood. The receptors shown here come from a man older than 75 with acute or convalescent COVID-19. Both conserved end residues are part of each CDR3.

v_call cdr3_aa
TRBV30 CAWRGGLRGEAFF
TRBV25-1 CASSESGTSYEQYF
TRBV6-6 CASSYSQGRHQPQHF
TRBV6-2/TRBV6-3 CASSQLAGYYEQYF
TRBV2 CASTPGLAGGPSYEQYF
TRBV5-1 CASSLALGQETQYF
TRBV11-2 CASSPRLAGGVNEQFF
TRBV7-9 CASSLAQETQYF
TRBV7-9 CASRHRASSGNTIYF
TRBV6-6 CASRSGTGPGNTIYF
TRBV5-8 CASNLFGNRRAGNTIYF
TRBV10-2 CASSAGTGWNEAFF
TRBV28 CASSFSGRGPSGANVLTF
TRBV24-1 CATSDPGEEQFF
TRBV19 CASSTLHRGNQPQHF
TRBV2 CASRLTGNGNQPQHF
TRBV5-1 CASSLDTATNEKLFF
TRBV29-1 CSVDDRGTDTQYF
TRBV28 CASSITGTGIDTQYF
TRBV5-1 CASSLVGQINTGELFF
TRBV5-6 CASSFDVGGRFYNSPLHF
TRBV5-1 CASSRPYLPGDSGNTIYF